A selection of T cell receptor beta chains follows, all from one sample in a study of T cell responses to AZD1222 COVID-19 vaccine. Libraries were prepared by immunoSEQ multiplex PCR; TCRdb keeps only in-frame clonotypes and omits some of them. The sample yields under 200,000 clones, roughly 91% seen once. Specimen: peripheral blood, collected 28 days after the second AZD1222 dose. These receptors all stem from an adult who received the AZD1222 COVID-19 vaccine. Each CDR3 is given with its conserved first and last residue. The D gene is left open where the match is weak. Clone size appears in some rows only: once, few, many, or a class for an expanded clone.

clone_size: -
d_call: -
j_call: TRBJ1-1
v_call: TRBV7-9
cdr3_length: 13
cdr3_aa: CASSLGGHTEAFF
cdr3_nt: TGTGCCAGCAGCTTGGGGGGGCACACTGAAGCTTTCTTT

clone_size: once
d_call: -
j_call: TRBJ1-2
v_call: TRBV28
cdr3_length: 12
cdr3_aa: CASSSGTYGYTF
cdr3_nt: TGTGCCAGCAGTTCAGGGACCTATGGCTACACCTTC

clone_size: -
d_call: TRBD1
j_call: TRBJ1-6
v_call: TRBV30
cdr3_length: 17
cdr3_aa: CAWSIDRGVSYNSPLHF
cdr3_nt: TGTGCCTGGAGCATCGACAGGGGGGTTTCCTATAATTCACCCCTCCACTTT

clone_size: few
d_call: -
j_call: TRBJ2-2
v_call: TRBV9
cdr3_length: 12
cdr3_aa: CASSVLPGELFF
cdr3_nt: TGTGCCAGCAGCGTATTGCCCGGGGAGCTGTTTTTT

clone_size: -
d_call: -
j_call: TRBJ2-7
v_call: TRBV6-2/TRBV6-3
cdr3_length: 13
cdr3_aa: CASSSQEGYEQYF
cdr3_nt: TGTGCCAGCAGCTCTCAGGAGGGCTACGAGCAGTACTTC

clone_size: -
d_call: -
j_call: TRBJ1-4
v_call: TRBV19
cdr3_length: 13
cdr3_aa: CASSISPREKLFF
cdr3_nt: TGTGCCAGTAGTATAAGCCCTCGGGAAAAACTGTTTTTT

clone_size: -
d_call: TRBD1
j_call: TRBJ1-4
v_call: TRBV7-9
cdr3_length: 14
cdr3_aa: CASSLGQGAEKLFF
cdr3_nt: TGTGCCAGCAGCTTGGGACAGGGGGCTGAAAAACTGTTTTTT

clone_size: few
d_call: -
j_call: TRBJ2-2
v_call: TRBV28
cdr3_length: 13
cdr3_aa: CASSLGGSGELFF
cdr3_nt: TGTGCCAGCAGTTTAGGGGGGTCCGGGGAGCTGTTTTTT

clone_size: few
d_call: -
j_call: TRBJ2-1
v_call: TRBV25-1
cdr3_length: 11
cdr3_aa: CASRLTHEQFF
cdr3_nt: TGTGCCAGCAGGCTCACCCATGAGCAGTTCTTC

clone_size: -
d_call: -
j_call: TRBJ2-2
v_call: TRBV19
cdr3_length: 15
cdr3_aa: CASSPSQMNTGELFF
cdr3_nt: TGTGCCAGTTCCCCATCACAGATGAACACCGGGGAGCTGTTTTTT

clone_size: -
d_call: -
j_call: TRBJ1-2
v_call: TRBV13
cdr3_length: 15
cdr3_aa: CASSRGSEGYYGYTF
cdr3_nt: TGTGCCAGCAGCCGGGGATCGGAGGGCTACTATGGCTACACCTTC

clone_size: once
d_call: -
j_call: TRBJ2-7
v_call: TRBV5-1
cdr3_length: 14
cdr3_aa: CASSLWSLGGEQYF
cdr3_nt: TGCGCCAGCAGCTTGTGGTCACTGGGAGGCGAGCAGTACTTC

clone_size: -
d_call: TRBD2
j_call: TRBJ2-2
v_call: TRBV2
cdr3_length: 16
cdr3_aa: CASSEVASGNTGELFF
cdr3_nt: TGTGCCAGCAGTGAAGTGGCTAGCGGTAACACCGGGGAGCTGTTTTTT

clone_size: -
d_call: TRBD2
j_call: TRBJ2-3
v_call: TRBV18
cdr3_length: 17
cdr3_aa: CASSPPISGRIADTQYF
cdr3_nt: TGTGCCAGCTCACCACCAATAAGCGGGAGAATAGCAGATACGCAGTATTTT

clone_size: -
d_call: -
j_call: TRBJ2-3
v_call: TRBV2
cdr3_length: 12
cdr3_aa: CASKSGPDTQYF
cdr3_nt: TGTGCCAGCAAGTCCGGGCCCGATACGCAGTATTTT

clone_size: once
d_call: TRBD2
j_call: TRBJ2-3
v_call: TRBV14
cdr3_length: 15
cdr3_aa: CASTATSGRADTQYF
cdr3_nt: TGTGCCAGCACGGCCACTAGCGGGAGGGCGGATACGCAGTATTTT

clone_size: few
d_call: TRBD1
j_call: TRBJ1-1
v_call: TRBV18
cdr3_length: 13
cdr3_aa: CASSPDRASEAFF
cdr3_nt: TGTGCCAGCTCACCCGACAGGGCGTCTGAAGCTTTCTTT

clone_size: -
d_call: TRBD1
j_call: TRBJ1-1
v_call: TRBV7-8
cdr3_length: 11
cdr3_aa: CASSPQGEAFF
cdr3_nt: TGTGCCAGCAGCCCACAGGGGGAAGCTTTCTTT

clone_size: -
d_call: -
j_call: TRBJ2-2
v_call: TRBV7-3
cdr3_length: 12
cdr3_aa: CASSPQAGELFF
cdr3_nt: TGTGCCAGCAGCCCCCAGGCGGGGGAGCTGTTTTTT

clone_size: -
d_call: -
j_call: TRBJ2-1
v_call: TRBV19
cdr3_length: 15
cdr3_aa: CASNSAGASYNEQFF
cdr3_nt: TGTGCCAGTAATTCGGCGGGGGCCTCCTACAATGAGCAGTTCTTC

clone_size: -
d_call: -
j_call: TRBJ2-6
v_call: TRBV4-1
cdr3_length: 16
cdr3_aa: CASSQEWGSGANVLTF
cdr3_nt: TGCGCCAGCAGCCAAGAATGGGGCTCTGGGGCCAACGTCCTGACTTTC

clone_size: -
d_call: TRBD2
j_call: TRBJ2-1
v_call: TRBV5-1
cdr3_length: 15
cdr3_aa: CASSRGLAGADEQFF
cdr3_nt: TGCGCCAGCAGCCGGGGACTAGCGGGAGCGGATGAGCAGTTCTTC

clone_size: once
d_call: -
j_call: TRBJ2-3
v_call: TRBV5-8
cdr3_length: 15
cdr3_aa: CASSLQGRSTDTQYF
cdr3_nt: TGTGCCAGCAGTCTGCAGGGACGGAGCACAGATACGCAGTATTTT

clone_size: once
d_call: TRBD2
j_call: TRBJ2-3
v_call: TRBV2
cdr3_length: 14
cdr3_aa: CASSDGRVADTQYF
cdr3_nt: TGTGCCAGCAGTGACGGGAGGGTGGCAGATACGCAGTATTTT

clone_size: -
d_call: -
j_call: TRBJ1-4
v_call: TRBV2
cdr3_length: 14
cdr3_aa: CASGAGTADEKLFF
cdr3_nt: TGTGCCAGCGGAGCGGGGACCGCAGACGAAAAACTGTTTTTT

clone_size: -
d_call: TRBD1
j_call: TRBJ1-1
v_call: TRBV10-3
cdr3_length: 14
cdr3_aa: CAISGVGQRAEAFF
cdr3_nt: TGTGCCATCAGTGGAGTGGGACAGAGGGCTGAAGCTTTCTTT

clone_size: -
d_call: TRBD1
j_call: TRBJ2-2
v_call: TRBV2
cdr3_length: 17
cdr3_aa: CASRPGTGNRNTGELFF
cdr3_nt: TGTGCCAGCAGACCCGGGACAGGGAATAGAAACACCGGGGAGCTGTTTTTT

clone_size: -
d_call: -
j_call: TRBJ1-2
v_call: TRBV4-3
cdr3_length: 15
cdr3_aa: CASSQVGGAVYGYTF
cdr3_nt: TGCGCCAGCAGCCAAGTAGGAGGGGCCGTCTATGGCTACACCTTC

clone_size: -
d_call: -
j_call: TRBJ2-3
v_call: TRBV5-1
cdr3_length: 15
cdr3_aa: CASKRRGTSTDTQYF
cdr3_nt: TGCGCCAGCAAGCGACGCGGGACTAGCACAGATACGCAGTATTTT

clone_size: -
d_call: -
j_call: TRBJ2-1
v_call: TRBV7-3
cdr3_length: 15
cdr3_aa: CASSLRADTYNEQFF
cdr3_nt: TGTGCCAGCAGCTTAAGGGCGGATACCTACAATGAGCAGTTCTTC

clone_size: -
d_call: TRBD1
j_call: TRBJ2-7
v_call: TRBV4-2
cdr3_length: 16
cdr3_aa: CASSQSGQGTSYEQYF
cdr3_nt: TGTGCCAGCAGCCAATCTGGACAGGGGACTTCCTACGAGCAGTACTTC

clone_size: -
d_call: -
j_call: TRBJ1-6
v_call: TRBV7-2
cdr3_length: 13
cdr3_aa: CASSPSANSPLHF
cdr3_nt: TGTGCCAGCAGCCCCAGTGCCAATTCACCCCTCCACTTT

clone_size: -
d_call: -
j_call: TRBJ2-2
v_call: TRBV28
cdr3_length: 16
cdr3_aa: CASRREQQTNTGELFF
cdr3_nt: TGTGCCAGCAGACGAGAACAGCAGACGAACACCGGGGAGCTGTTTTTT

clone_size: once
d_call: TRBD1
j_call: TRBJ2-7
v_call: TRBV5-4
cdr3_length: 16
cdr3_aa: CASSTGDRGYTYEQYF
cdr3_nt: TGTGCCAGCAGCACGGGGGACAGGGGGTATACCTACGAGCAGTACTTC

clone_size: few
d_call: TRBD2
j_call: TRBJ2-2
v_call: TRBV7-3
cdr3_length: 18
cdr3_aa: CASSSGTGSGRFSGELFF
cdr3_nt: TGTGCCAGCAGCTCCGGGACGGGGAGCGGGAGGTTCAGCGGGGAGCTGTTTTTT

clone_size: -
d_call: TRBD1
j_call: TRBJ2-1
v_call: TRBV18
cdr3_length: 18
cdr3_aa: CASSPNRQGEDTYNEQFF
cdr3_nt: TGTGCCAGCTCACCAAATCGACAGGGAGAGGACACCTACAATGAGCAGTTCTTC

clone_size: -
d_call: -
j_call: TRBJ2-6
v_call: TRBV19
cdr3_length: 19
cdr3_aa: CASSTPPGRHGSRANVLTF
cdr3_nt: TGTGCCAGTAGTACCCCCCCGGGGCGTCACGGCTCTCGGGCCAACGTCCTGACTTTC

clone_size: -
d_call: -
j_call: TRBJ1-2
v_call: TRBV21-1
cdr3_length: 16
cdr3_aa: CASTPRPLKSNYGYTF
cdr3_nt: TGTGCCAGCACCCCGAGGCCCCTGAAGTCTAACTATGGCTACACCTTC

clone_size: few
d_call: -
j_call: TRBJ1-2
v_call: TRBV29-1
cdr3_length: 11
cdr3_aa: CSSESGYGYTF
cdr3_nt: TGCAGCTCGGAGAGTGGCTATGGCTACACCTTC

clone_size: -
d_call: -
j_call: TRBJ2-1
v_call: TRBV2
cdr3_length: 15
cdr3_aa: CASRGRDNSYNEQFF
cdr3_nt: TGTGCCAGCAGGGGCCGGGACAACTCCTACAATGAGCAGTTCTTC

clone_size: once
d_call: -
j_call: TRBJ1-5
v_call: TRBV2
cdr3_length: 14
cdr3_aa: CASTPGRGDQPQHF
cdr3_nt: TGTGCCAGCACTCCGGGCAGGGGAGATCAGCCCCAGCATTTT

clone_size: -
d_call: TRBD1
j_call: TRBJ1-2
v_call: TRBV6-1
cdr3_length: 15
cdr3_aa: CASSDPRQGHYGYTF
cdr3_nt: TGTGCCAGCAGTGACCCCCGACAGGGCCACTATGGCTACACCTTC

clone_size: -
d_call: TRBD2
j_call: TRBJ2-1
v_call: TRBV3-1/TRBV3-2
cdr3_length: 17
cdr3_aa: CASSQRLAGVKNNEQFF
cdr3_nt: TGTGCCAGCAGCCAACGACTAGCGGGAGTCAAAAACAATGAGCAGTTCTTC

clone_size: -
d_call: -
j_call: TRBJ2-7
v_call: TRBV28
cdr3_length: 14
cdr3_aa: CASRPGQTWGEQYF
cdr3_nt: TGTGCCAGCAGACCTGGGCAGACCTGGGGCGAGCAGTACTTC